The present TCR beta chain was sequenced within a study of cytomegalovirus exposure and HLA in healthy donors. General study results and limits: Previous analysis showed most TCR beta V segments were productive about 90% or about 30% of the time. Sequencing likely produced, as an artifact, a cluster of highly shared sequence variants.

Note on this clone: Its antigen is undetermined.

The primer mix had 60 Vbeta and 13 Jbeta primers. The repertoire was sequenced with immunoSEQ multiplex PCR; TCRdb's copy has only in-frame clones and lacks some. Of about 190,000 clones in the sample, 70% to 75% were seen once. This CDR3 is 14 amino acids long. Losses at the gene ends were 0 bases for V and 7 bases for J; bases not matched to a gene: 2. Germline lookup yields CDR1 SGHRS and CDR2 YFSETQ. V usage is TRBV5-1 and J usage is TRBJ1-1; 11 positions match TRBD1. The TCR originated in a woman between 25 and 40 years old in good health and CMV-seropositive. The sequenced sample was PBMCs. CDR3 protein: CASSLAGTGGEAFF. CDR3 bases: TGCGCCAGCAGCTTGGCCGGGACAGGGGGTGAAGCTTTCTTT.